What follows are 2 T cell receptor beta chains derived from one specimen sequenced in a study of OX40 agonist ivuxolimab in advanced cancers. Only in-frame clones appear in the TCRdb table, and some are missing; sequencing was by immunoSEQ multiplex PCR. The sample has 65,000 to 75,000 clones, 80% to 90% seen once. The sequenced sample was CD4+ or CD8+ T cells sorted from blood, obtained in a trial of the OX40 agonist ivuxolimab. These receptor sequences come from an adult with an advanced solid tumor such as melanoma, head and neck, liver or kidney cancer.

The chain links TRBV5-4 to TRBJ2-5; D not certain. From germline, CDR1 is SGHNT and CDR2 YYREEE (reference sequence). Deletions cut 2 bases from V and 4 bases from J, with 9 bases between. The CDR3 contains 13 residues. The CDR3 DNA sequence: TGTGCCAGCAGCTTTGGGGAAACAGAGACCCAGTACTTC. Amino acid sequence: CASSFGETETQYF.

The V gene is TRBV4-1, the J gene TRBJ1-1, with D possibly TRBD1 on 6 matching bases. This CDR3 region has 15 residues. The V and J ends lost 1 base and 7 bases respectively, with 16 bases between them. Germline CDR1 reads MGHRA; CDR2 reads YSYEKL. CDR3 sequence: CASSQVNQGSFEAFF. The CDR3 DNA follows: TGCGCCAGCAGCCAAGTCAATCAGGGGTCCTTTGAAGCTTTCTTT.